This T cell receptor beta chain is drawn from a study of blood T cell repertoires in COVID-19. At the level of the study: Material from acute and convalescent COVID-19 was sourced from the United States, Italy and Spain. The cDNA or gDNA used as material had been derived from T cells, B-cell-depleted T cells, or PBMCs.

V lost 4 bases, J lost 3 bases, and 13 bases lay in between. The CDR3 totals 14 residues. Germline values: CDR1 SNHLY, CDR2 FYNNEI. Authors' methods: Counts of nucleated cells, estimated from reference gene primer amplification, were obtained. Sequencing used immunoSEQ multiplex PCR; TCRdb keeps in-frame clones, though not all of them. V, J and clone size are taken as reported in that table, and D and trimming were inferred from the DNA itself. Of some 200,000 clones listed, about 70% are singletons. This sequence was found in a woman between 45 and 60 years old with active or convalescent COVID-19. The genes are TRBV2 and TRBJ2-7, with D maybe TRBD1 (6 bases). The sample was peripheral blood. CDR3 DNA: TGTGCCAGCAGTGGGTTACAGGGAAACTACGAGCAGTACTTC. Encoded protein: CASSGLQGNYEQYF.